This T cell receptor (beta chain) is drawn from a study of blood T cell repertoires in COVID-19. Generated by immunoSEQ multiplex PCR, the TCRdb table keeps only in-frame clones and is missing some. This repertoire shows under 450,000 clones, roughly four fifths found once; its top ten account for approximately 5.4%. This CDR3 is built from 17 residues. Germline CDR1 reads SGDLS; CDR2 reads YYNGEE. Trimming cost V 2 bases and J 3 bases; bases outside gene matches: 8. This clonotype originated in a woman aged 45-65 years who had recovered from COVID-19. This chain joins TRBV9 and TRBJ1-3; 10 bases agree with TRBD1. The sample comprised PBMCs or T cells enriched from blood (not recorded which). The CDR3 sequence: CASSVLPGQGIGNTIYF. CDR3 in DNA: TGTGCCAGCAGCGTGCTCCCGGGACAGGGGATTGGAAACACCATATATTTT.